Each of the 24 T cell receptor beta chains below was sequenced from the same sample in a study of cytomegalovirus exposure and HLA in healthy donors. The PCR had 60 Vbeta and 13 Jbeta primers. TCRdb's table, derived via immunoSEQ multiplex PCR, lists solely in-frame clones and lacks some. The profile shows roughly 200,000 clones, 8.5% to 10% of them singletons. The sequencing sample was made of PBMCs. These receptors came from a woman aged 25 to 39 in good health and CMV-seropositive.

This clone was seen a few times. The chain uses TRBV15 and TRBJ2-5, with D possibly TRBD2 on 7 matching bases. The CDR3 loop spans 15 amino acids. V was trimmed by 0 bases and J by 5 bases, leaving 13 bases between them. Germline-derived CDR1 and CDR2 are LNHNV and YYDKDF (reference sequence). The CDR3 nucleotides are TGTGCCACCAGCAGAGATAGGGGGGAGGGGGAGACCCAGTACTTC. Translation gives CATSRDRGEGETQYF. The full variable domain, in which reference TRBV15 and TRBJ2-5 provide the parts outside the CDR3, is DAMVIQNPRYQVTQFGKPVTLSCSQTLNHNVMYWYQQKSSQAPKLLFHYYDKDFNNEADTPDNFQSRRPNTSFCFLDIRSPGLGDTAMYLCATSRDRGEGETQYFGPGTRLLVL.

This clone was observed a few times. The DNA of the CDR3 is TGTGCCAGCAGTCTCTACAGGGGTGCGAGTCTCGAGCAGTACTTC. Translated, it gives CASSLYRGASLEQYF. The chain employs TRBV27 and TRBJ2-7; 7 bases are shared with TRBD1. Unmatched junction bases numbered 13, after V lost 5 bases and J lost 6 bases. The germline V gene has CDR1 MNHEY and CDR2 SMNVEV (reference sequence). The CDR3 sequence is 15 residues long.

The chain uses TRBV15 and TRBJ1-5, with a possible D match to TRBD1 (6 bases). Germline V gives CDR1 LNHNV, CDR2 YYDKDF (reference sequence). Deletions cut 1 base from V and 3 bases from J, with 10 bases between. This CDR3 is built from 15 residues. CDR3 in amino acids: CATSRGYRANQPQHF. In DNA form, the CDR3 reads TGTGCCACCAGCAGAGGGTACAGGGCCAATCAGCCCCAGCATTTT.

This clone has just a few counts. V is TRBV29-1 and J is TRBJ1-4, with TRBD1 matching 8 bases. With V trimmed by 7 bases and J by 8 bases, 6 bases remained unmatched. The CDR3 has 12 amino acids. Germline V CDR1 and CDR2: SQVTM, ANQGSEA. In DNA, the CDR3 is TGCAGCGGGACAGGGTTGGGAGAAAAACTGTTTTTT. Amino acids: CSGTGLGEKLFF.

The V and J genes are TRBV5-1 and TRBJ1-1, with no clear D. Deletions cut 5 bases from V and 0 bases from J, with 11 bases between. CDR1 is SGHRS and CDR2 is YFSETQ in the germline V gene. The CDR3 loop spans 14 amino acids. DNA of the CDR3: TGCGCCAGCAGAAGCGAGGTCATGAACACTGAAGCTTTCTTT. Encoded protein: CASRSEVMNTEAFF.

This clone was seen only a few times. The rearrangement uses TRBV27 and TRBJ1-1; D might be TRBD1 (5 bases). The CDR3 sequence is 15 residues long. Germline V gene sequence: CDR1 MNHEY, CDR2 SMNVEV (reference sequence). V was trimmed by 3 bases and J by 0 bases, leaving 11 bases between them. CDR3 nucleotide sequence: TGTGCCAGCAGTTTCCCCGGACACCTGAACACTGAAGCTTTCTTT. It translates to CASSFPGHLNTEAFF.

The V gene is TRBV13, the J gene TRBJ2-2; D perhaps matches TRBD2 (5 bases). This CDR3 spans 15 amino acids. Trimming shortened V by 1 base and J by 6 bases, and 12 bases separated the two germline ends. Germline CDR1 is PRHDT and CDR2 is FYEKMQ (reference sequence). CDR3: CASSLAGIMAGELFF. For the CDR3, the DNA is TGTGCCAGCAGCTTAGCCGGGATAATGGCCGGGGAGCTGTTTTTT.

The chain joins TRBV27 to TRBJ2-1; perhaps TRBD1 as D (6 bases). The germline gives CDR1 MNHEY, CDR2 SMNVEV (reference sequence). The V and J ends lost 6 bases and 10 bases respectively, with 16 bases between them. The CDR3 is 13 residues long. CDR3 DNA: TGTGCCAGCAGCTCAACAGGGAACGGCGAGCAGTTCTTC. It specifies CASSSTGNGEQFF.

This clone occurred a few times. The chain has TRBV9 and TRBJ2-4; 8 bases agree with TRBD2. Germline CDR1 reads SGDLS; CDR2 reads YYNGEE. This CDR3 is 15 amino acids long. With V trimmed by 4 bases and J by 6 bases, 9 bases remained unmatched. CDR3 nucleotides: TGTGCCAGCAGCTCCTCGTCGGGGACTAGAAACATTCAGTACTTC. Protein sequence: CASSSSSGTRNIQYF.

This clone was seen a handful of times. The J gene is TRBJ2-1, the V gene TRBV30; no definite D call. Germline V CDR1 and CDR2: GTSNPN, SVGIG (reference sequence). This CDR3 has 14 amino acids. V was clipped by 2 bases and J by 4 bases, with 12 bases between them. CDR3 sequence: CAWSWIDLYNEQFF. CDR3 sequence (DNA): TGTGCCTGGAGTTGGATAGACTTGTACAATGAGCAGTTCTTC.

This chain links TRBV25-1 with TRBJ1-1, with 8 bases that match TRBD1. CDR1 is MGHDK, CDR2 SYGVNS, per germline. The CDR3 consists of 17 residues. With V trimmed by 5 bases and J by 0 bases, 11 bases remained unmatched. CDR3 protein: CASSYHPGQDMNTEAFF. CDR3 in DNA: TGTGCCAGCAGTTACCACCCGGGACAGGATATGAACACTGAAGCTTTCTTT.

The chain has TRBV5-4 and TRBJ2-4; 8 nucleotides align to TRBD1. Germline V gene sequence: CDR1 SGHNT, CDR2 YYREEE (reference sequence). This CDR3 is 14 amino acids long. V gave up 2 bases and J gave up 8 bases; unmatched junction bases: 6. CDR3: CASSFGETGDIQYF. CDR3 DNA sequence: TGTGCCAGCAGCTTTGGAGAGACAGGGGACATTCAGTACTTC.

This clone has just one count. V usage is TRBV7-9 and J usage is TRBJ2-5; D is uncertain. Deletions cut 3 bases from V and 2 bases from J, with 13 bases between. The CDR3 totals 15 residues. Germline assignment: CDR1 SEHNR and CDR2 FQNEAQ (reference sequence). The CDR3 DNA sequence: TGTGCCAGCAGCTTTCTACAGATATCTCAAGAGACCCAGTACTTC. Translation gives CASSFLQISQETQYF.

In this sample, this clone turned up a few times. This rearrangement joins TRBV19 to TRBJ2-1; the match to TRBD2 covers 9 bases. In germline, CDR1 is LNHDA, CDR2 SQIVND (reference sequence). V shed 3 bases, J shed 5 bases, and the junction held 5 bases outside the gene matches. The length of the CDR3 is 15 residues. The CDR3 DNA is TGTGCCAGTAGTATGACTAGCGGTAACCACAATGAGCAGTTCTTC. Protein product: CASSMTSGNHNEQFF.

This clone occurred a few times. The chain links TRBV5-6 to TRBJ1-1; D unclear. Trimming pared 5 bases from V and 0 bases from J, leaving 11 bases between. CDR1 and CDR2 (germline): SGHDT, YYEEEE. The length of the CDR3 is 14 residues. The CDR3 reads CASRPGSMNTEAFF. Here the CDR3 DNA reads TGTGCCAGCAGGCCAGGTTCCATGAACACTGAAGCTTTCTTT.

This clone was detected a few times. The junction shows a germline mismatch at one end, possibly a read error. This chain uses TRBV6-1 with TRBJ1-3; perhaps TRBD1 as D (6 bases). This CDR3 comprises 16 residues. From germline, CDR1 is MNHNS and CDR2 SASEGT. The CDR3: CASSELGQYSGNAIYF. The DNA of the CDR3 is TGTGCCAGCAGTGAACTCGGACAGTACTCTGGAAACGCCATATATTTT.

This clone was seen a handful of times. The chain uses TRBV30 and TRBJ2-1; 10 nucleotides agree with TRBD2. The CDR3 length is 15 residues. Germline V gene lookup returns CDR1 GTSNPN and CDR2 SVGIG (reference sequence). The trim removed 3 bases at V and 9 bases at J, leaving 11 bases unmatched. The CDR3 DNA reads TGTGCCTGGAGAACAACTAGCGGGACTTTGAGTGAGCAGTTCTTC. Translation gives CAWRTTSGTLSEQFF.

This clone occurred a few times. V is TRBV10-3 and J is TRBJ1-1; 9 nucleotides match TRBD1. Trimming cost V 6 bases and J 1 base; bases outside gene matches: 6. The germline CDR1 and CDR2 sequences are ENHRY and SYGVKD. CDR3 length: 15 residues. CDR3 protein: CAIRGLTGGNTEAFF. In DNA form, the CDR3 reads TGTGCCATCAGGGGACTGACAGGGGGGAACACTGAAGCTTTCTTT.

The chain recombines TRBV7-6 with TRBJ2-1, with TRBD1 as a possible D gene (6 bases). This CDR3 has 16 amino acids. CDR1 and CDR2 (germline): SGHVS, FNYEAQ. V lost 5 bases and J 0 bases, leaving 14 bases between the germline ends. CDR3 sequence reads: CASSLQGGSSYNEQFF. As DNA, the CDR3 is TGTGCCAGCAGCCTACAGGGCGGCAGCTCCTACAATGAGCAGTTCTTC.

The V and J genes are TRBV10-3 and TRBJ2-2, with D possibly matching TRBD2 (5 bases). This CDR3 is 15 amino acids long. V shed 4 bases and J shed 4 bases, with 13 bases lying between them. In germline, CDR1 is ENHRY, CDR2 SYGVKD. The CDR3 DNA follows: TGTGCCATCAGTGGAGCTAGCAGCTCCACCGGGGAGCTGTTTTTT. Translation gives CAISGASSSTGELFF.

This clone was recorded a few times. The rearrangement uses TRBV19 and TRBJ1-1; D perhaps matches TRBD1 (6 bases). Trimming shortened V by 3 bases and J by 1 base, and 9 bases separated the two germline ends. From germline, CDR1 is LNHDA and CDR2 SQIVND (reference sequence). This CDR3 region has 14 residues. CDR3 bases: TGTGCCAGTAGTATCACAGGGCAGAACACTGAAGCTTTCTTT. Translating gives CASSITGQNTEAFF.

The chain recombines TRBV10-2 with TRBJ1-2; TRBD1 might be the D (6 bases). In germline, CDR1 is WSHSY, CDR2 SAAADI. V dropped 8 bases and J dropped 4 bases, with 20 bases sitting between them. CDR3 size: 15 residues. The CDR3, as DNA: TGCGCCAGCGGGTTACAGGGCGCGGGTTCCTATGGCTACACCTTC. Translated: CASGLQGAGSYGYTF.

The table lists this clone with a few counts. The chain recombines TRBV2 with TRBJ2-2, with D unclear. V was cut by 0 bases and J by 4 bases, with 6 bases left in between. The CDR3 contains 14 residues. Germline values: CDR1 SNHLY, CDR2 FYNNEI. CDR3 sequence: CASSEALVTGELFF. The CDR3 DNA sequence: TGTGCCAGCAGTGAAGCTCTTGTCACCGGGGAGCTGTTTTTT.

This clone has just a few counts. The chain couples TRBV7-9 to TRBJ2-1; D unclear. Germline V gene data show CDR1 as SEHNR and CDR2 as FQNEAQ (reference sequence). The CDR3 length is 15 residues. V dropped 5 bases and J dropped 8 bases, with 19 bases sitting between them. The CDR3 sequence: CASSGRLLYQYEQFF. The CDR3 DNA reads as TGTGCCAGCAGCGGTCGCTTACTCTATCAATATGAGCAGTTCTTC.